The 29 T cell receptor beta chains below all came from one sample that was sequenced in a study of OX40 agonist ivuxolimab in advanced cancers. The table came from immunoSEQ multiplex PCR; TCRdb's copy has only in-frame clones and leaves some out. Of tens of thousands of clones in the sample, approximately 86% were seen once. Specimen: CD4+ or CD8+ T cells sorted from blood, collected in a trial of the OX40 agonist ivuxolimab. The receptors here all came from an adult with an advanced solid tumor such as melanoma, head and neck, liver or kidney cancer.

This CDR3 is CASSLAGAYEQYF. The CDR3, as DNA: TGTGCCAGCAGTTTAGCAGGAGCCTACGAGCAGTACTTC. The V call is TRBV28, the J call TRBJ2-7; D is ambiguous. This CDR3 has 13 residues. V was shortened by 2 bases and J by 2 bases, with 7 bases between the two germline ends. Germline lookup yields CDR1 MDHEN and CDR2 SYDVKM.

V is TRBV6-5 and J is TRBJ1-3, with a possible D match to TRBD1 (5 bases). Germline CDR1 reads MNHEY; CDR2 reads SVGAGI. The ends were cut back, 4 bases at V and 0 bases at J, with 10 bases in the middle. This CDR3 is built from 15 residues. This CDR3 is CASSFQGLSGNTIYF. In DNA form, the CDR3 reads TGTGCCAGCAGTTTCCAGGGACTCTCTGGAAACACCATATATTTT.

The J gene is TRBJ1-1, the V gene TRBV6-6; 7 bases line up with TRBD1. The CDR3 is 12 amino acids. With 5 bases clipped from V and 8 bases from J, the junction kept 5 bases outside the gene matches. Germline CDR1 MNHNY, CDR2 SVGAGI (reference sequence). The CDR3 sequence is CASSLPGQEAFF. The CDR3, as DNA: TGTGCCAGCAGTCTCCCGGGACAGGAAGCTTTCTTT.

This clone counts as medium-sized. The chain couples TRBV6-5 to TRBJ2-1; TRBD2 matches at 11 bases. Per germline, CDR1 MNHEY and CDR2 SVGAGI. Trimming cost V 8 bases and J 3 bases; bases outside gene matches: 6. The CDR3 is made up of 15 amino acids. The CDR3 spells CASRELAGDYNEQFF. CDR3 coding DNA: TGTGCCAGCCGAGAACTAGCGGGAGACTACAATGAGCAGTTCTTC.

This clone was counted once. CDR3 residues: CASSSPDMNTEAFF. DNA of the CDR3: TGTGCCAGCAGCTCCCCGGATATGAACACTGAAGCTTTCTTT. The chain joins TRBV13 to TRBJ1-1, with D unresolved. Trimming stripped 4 bases from V and 0 bases from J, with 9 bases between. The CDR3 is 14 amino acids. Germline V gene lookup returns CDR1 PRHDT and CDR2 FYEKMQ (reference sequence).

V is TRBV5-1 and J is TRBJ2-1; maybe TRBD1 (5 bases). The V gene's germline CDR1 is SGHRS and CDR2 YFSETQ. The CDR3 has 16 amino acids. Trimming cost V 4 bases and J 0 bases, with 14 bases left between them. Here the CDR3 DNA reads TGCGCCAGCAGCACCGAACAGGAGATCTCCTACAATGAGCAGTTCTTC. This gives the protein CASSTEQEISYNEQFF.

J is TRBJ2-5 and V is TRBV5-1, with TRBD1 identical over 7 bases. This CDR3 comprises 14 residues. J lost 3 bases, V lost 4 bases, and 6 bases had no gene match. Germline V lookup: CDR1 SGHRS, CDR2 YFSETQ. This CDR3 reads CASSIGQAEETQYF. The CDR3 DNA is TGCGCCAGCAGCATCGGACAGGCTGAAGAGACCCAGTACTTC.

The rearrangement uses TRBV6-5 and TRBJ1-2, with D maybe TRBD1 (6 bases). CDR3 length: 13 residues. The V and J ends lost 2 bases and 10 bases respectively, with 14 bases between them. The germline CDR1 and CDR2 sequences are MNHEY and SVGAGI. CDR3 amino acids: CASSYGQGISYTF. The CDR3 region has the DNA TGTGCCAGCAGTTACGGGCAGGGGATATCCTACACCTTC.

This chain connects TRBV7-8 to TRBJ2-2, with 9 bases that match TRBD1. Per germline, CDR1 SGHVS and CDR2 FQNEAQ. With 5 bases clipped from V and 6 bases from J, the junction kept 7 bases outside the gene matches. There are 15 residues in the CDR3. CDR3 residues: CASSLNDRGAGELFF. The CDR3 nucleotides read TGTGCCAGCAGCCTGAACGACAGGGGGGCCGGGGAGCTGTTTTTT.

This clone was picked up a small number of times. V is TRBV5-1 and J is TRBJ1-1; maybe TRBD1 (6 bases). Deletions cut 0 bases from V and 2 bases from J, with 8 bases between. There are 14 residues in the CDR3. Germline CDR1 SGHRS, CDR2 YFSETQ. CDR3 sequence reads: CASSLDGGNTEAFF. The DNA of the CDR3 is TGCGCCAGCAGCTTGGACGGGGGCAACACTGAAGCTTTCTTT.

A word on this clone: At one end, the junction sequence differs from germline, possibly due to a read error. V gene TRBV27 combines with J gene TRBJ2-1; perhaps TRBD2 as D (6 bases). Germline CDR1 MNHEY, CDR2 SMNVEV (reference sequence). The CDR3 totals 13 residues. The CDR3 DNA reads as TGTGCCAGCACCGGGGACTCCGACAATGAGCAGTTCTTC. Protein product: CASTGDSDNEQFF.

The CDR3 region is CATSRDPQGHFYEQYF. DNA for the CDR3: TGTGCCACCAGCAGAGATCCCCAGGGGCACTTCTACGAGCAGTACTTC. The V call is TRBV15, the J call TRBJ2-7, with a tentative D call TRBD1 (6 bases). Germline CDR1 and CDR2: LNHNV and YYDKDF (reference sequence). This CDR3 contains 16 residues. Trimming shortened V by 0 bases and J by 3 bases, and 15 bases separated the two germline ends.

This clone was seen a handful of times. The chain combines TRBV2 with TRBJ2-7; D is perhaps TRBD2 (5 bases). This CDR3 region has 13 residues. Trimming cost V 7 bases and J 0 bases, with 10 bases left between them. Germline V gene sequence: CDR1 SNHLY, CDR2 FYNNEI. As DNA, the CDR3 is TGTGCCAGCATCGAGGGTGTCTCCTACGAGCAGTACTTC. Protein: CASIEGVSYEQYF.

This clone showed up just once. The CDR3 DNA reads as TGCGCCAGCAGCCCGGGGGGATACAATGAGCAGTTCTTC. Amino acids: CASSPGGYNEQFF. The chain employs TRBV5-1 and TRBJ2-1; 7 nucleotides line up with TRBD2. The CDR3 has 13 amino acids. V trimming: 4 bases; J trimming: 4 bases; junction bases outside the gene matches: 2. Germline CDR1 reads SGHRS; CDR2 reads YFSETQ.

The chain combines TRBV6-5 with TRBJ2-5; 8 positions match TRBD2. The closer fit of TRBJ2-7 to the DNA end suggests the J call may be wrong. The germline V gene encodes CDR1 MNHEY and CDR2 SVGAGI. This CDR3 contains 16 residues. The CDR3 loop reads CASSLGAVAGGFEQYF. The CDR3, as DNA: TGTGCCAGCAGTTTGGGGGCGGTCGCGGGAGGCTTCGAGCAGTACTTC.

This chain joins TRBV2 and TRBJ2-1; D not certain. The CDR3 length is 15 residues. CDR1 is SNHLY, CDR2 FYNNEI, per germline. Deletions cut 5 bases from V and 3 bases from J, with 14 bases between. Written as DNA, the CDR3 is TGTGCCAGCAGTTCCACGGTTTACAACTACAATGAGCAGTTCTTC. Its protein is CASSSTVYNYNEQFF.

The V call is TRBV6-5, the J call TRBJ2-7; 8 bases line up with TRBD1. There are 15 residues in the CDR3. Germline CDR1 and CDR2: MNHEY and SVGAGI. Unmatched junction bases numbered 11, after V lost 5 bases and J lost 5 bases. The CDR3 spells CASSPWQGALHEQYF. CDR3 DNA: TGTGCCAGCAGTCCATGGCAGGGGGCGCTTCACGAGCAGTACTTC.

The chain couples TRBV19 to TRBJ1-1; D call uncertain. The germline V gene encodes CDR1 LNHDA and CDR2 SQIVND (reference sequence). Trimming stripped 8 bases from V and 5 bases from J, with 21 bases between. The CDR3 extends over 15 amino acids. CDR3 region: CASDSQGRVGTEAFF. The CDR3 nucleotides are TGTGCCAGTGATTCCCAAGGGAGAGTCGGAACTGAAGCTTTCTTT.

The genes are TRBV6-1 and TRBJ2-1; 11 bases are a match to TRBD2. Trimming cost V 7 bases and J 2 bases; bases outside gene matches: 4. CDR1 is MNHNS and CDR2 is SASEGT in the germline V gene. CDR3 length: 15 amino acids. CDR3 protein: CASMLAGGTYNEQFF. CDR3 coding DNA: TGTGCCAGCATGCTAGCGGGAGGAACCTACAATGAGCAGTTCTTC.

The genes are TRBV18 and TRBJ1-1, with unresolved D. This CDR3 spans 13 amino acids. Germline lookup yields CDR1 KGHSH and CDR2 LQKENI. Trimming removed 3 bases from V and 6 bases from J, with 11 bases in between. In DNA, the CDR3 is TGTGCCAGCTCACCGGGATCTCTCCCTGAAGCTTTCTTT. Translating it yields CASSPGSLPEAFF.

The chain joins TRBV5-5 to TRBJ1-3, with D tentatively TRBD1 (5 bases). CDR1 is SGHKS and CDR2 is YYEKEE in the germline V gene (reference sequence). The CDR3 spans 15 residues. The V and J ends lost 4 bases and 3 bases respectively, with 14 bases between them. CDR3 bases: TGTGCCAGCAGCCCCATTGGCGGGGGTGGAAACACCATATATTTT. This encodes CASSPIGGGGNTIYF.

The CDR3 DNA reads as TGTGCCAGCAGCTTAGGAGACAGCACTGAAGCTTTCTTT. This encodes CASSLGDSTEAFF. The V gene is TRBV7-9, the J gene TRBJ1-1; maybe TRBD1 (5 bases). The V gene lost 1 base and the J gene lost 4 bases, with 7 bases spanning the gap. The CDR3 runs to 13 residues. Germline CDR1 reads SEHNR; CDR2 reads FQNEAQ (reference sequence). Full variable domain (rest looked up from reference TRBV7-9 and TRBJ1-1): DTGVSQNPRHKITKRGQNVTFRCDPISEHNRLYWYRQTLGQGPEFLTYFQNEAQLEKSRLLSDRFSAERPKGSFSTLEIQRTEQGDSAMYLCASSLGDSTEAFFGQGTRLTVV.

This clone was picked up one time. This chain joins TRBV7-6 and TRBJ2-1, with TRBD2 identical over 16 bases. J lost 7 bases, V lost 5 bases, and 11 bases had no gene match. Germline CDR1 and CDR2: SGHVS and FNYEAQ. The CDR3 is 18 amino acids. CDR3 amino acids: CASSPGTSGRAFLNEQFF. CDR3 sequence (DNA): TGTGCCAGCAGCCCAGGGACTAGCGGGAGGGCCTTCCTGAATGAGCAGTTCTTC.

The J gene is TRBJ1-5, the V gene TRBV6-5; TRBD1 agrees at 9 bases. CDR3 length equals 14 residues. CDR1 is MNHEY, CDR2 SVGAGI, per germline. The V and J ends lost 8 bases and 7 bases, in that order; junction bases with no gene match: 9. The CDR3 protein is CASGNVQGAQPQHF. The CDR3 DNA reads as TGTGCCAGCGGAAACGTACAGGGGGCACAGCCCCAGCATTTT.

This chain links TRBV11-2 with TRBJ2-5; D is unclear. Germline V gene data show CDR1 as SGHAT and CDR2 as FQNNGV. Between the trimmed V and J ends, which lost 4 bases and 4 bases, there was a span of 4 bases. This CDR3 has 11 amino acids. The DNA for the CDR3 is TGTGCCAGCAGCTCGGGAGAGACCCAGTACTTC. It encodes CASSSGETQYF.

The chain is built from TRBV7-8 and TRBJ2-7; a weak D match, TRBD1 (6 bases). V lost 5 bases, J lost 1 base, and 12 bases lay in between. Germline V lookup: CDR1 SGHVS, CDR2 FQNEAQ. This CDR3 is built from 14 residues. The CDR3 region has the DNA TGTGCCAGCAGCCATGGGACATTTTCCTACGAGCAGTACTTC. Its translation is CASSHGTFSYEQYF.

This chain connects TRBV7-5 to TRBJ2-7; TRBD2 is the table's D call and was not checked against the DNA. TRBV7-5 corresponds to a pseudogene. The CDR3 is 19 amino acids. CDR3 nucleotide sequence: TGTGCCAGAAGCGACCTCGGGGGAGGGCCGGCCCGCGTGAGAAACGAGCAGTACTTC. Translated, it gives CARSDLGGGPARVRNEQYF.

This clone has a handful of counts. The J gene is TRBJ2-1, the V gene TRBV2; TRBD2 aligns across 13 bases. J was trimmed by 5 bases and V by 6 bases; bases with no gene match: 10. The germline CDR1 and CDR2 sequences are SNHLY and FYNNEI. The CDR3 extends over 17 amino acids. CDR3 region: CASRGLGGLAGDNEQFF. CDR3 nucleotide sequence: TGTGCCAGCAGGGGGCTGGGTGGACTAGCGGGAGACAATGAGCAGTTCTTC. Filled out from reference TRBV2 and TRBJ2-1, the complete variable domain reads EPEVTQTPSHQVTQMGQEVILRCVPISNHLYFYWYRQILGQKVEFLVSFYNNEISEKSEIFDDQFSVERPDGSNFTLKIRSTKLEDSAMYFCASRGLGGLAGDNEQFFGPGTRLTVL.

V is TRBV28 and J is TRBJ2-5, with 7 bases fitting TRBD2. There are 14 residues in the CDR3. V gave up 10 bases and J gave up 2 bases; unmatched junction bases: 10. Germline V gene sequence: CDR1 MDHEN, CDR2 SYDVKM. The CDR3 spells CATGEGLRQETQYF. CDR3 sequence (DNA): TGTGCCACGGGGGAGGGATTAAGGCAAGAGACCCAGTACTTC. Looking up the rest from reference TRBV28 and TRBJ2-5 gives the full variable domain: DVKVTQSSRYLVKRTGEKVFLECVQDMDHENMFWYRQDPGLGLRLIYFSYDVKMKEKGDIPEGYSVSREKKERFSLILESASTNQTSMYLCATGEGLRQETQYFGPGTRLLVL.